Presented here are 22 T cell receptor beta chains from one specimen sequenced in a study of shared clonotypes between healthy human individuals. Assay: immunoSEQ multiplex PCR; the TCRdb copy retains only in-frame clones and omits some. The table records about 96,000 clones, almost 70% of them present only once. The sample was memory CD8+ T cells sorted from blood. As to subset: CD45RO+ cells pooled with CCR7-negative TemRA cells. These receptor sequences come from a man younger than 40 in good health.

The chain recombines TRBV7-2 with TRBJ2-3; TRBD2 agrees at 12 bases. The CDR3 has 16 residues. With 5 bases clipped from V and 5 bases from J, the junction kept 8 bases outside the gene matches. Germline V lookup: CDR1 SGHTA, CDR2 FQGNSA. CDR3: CASSITTSGRLDTQYF. The CDR3 DNA reads TGTGCCAGCAGCATAACCACTAGCGGGAGGTTAGATACGCAGTATTTT.

This clone was counted only a few times. The chain is built from TRBV5-6 and TRBJ1-2, with 7 positions matching TRBD1. Looked up from germline, CDR1 is SGHDT and CDR2 is YYEEEE. Trimming cost V 4 bases and J 4 bases; bases outside gene matches: 13. The CDR3 spans 16 residues. CDR3 residues: CASSPIYRDSSYGYTF. The CDR3 nucleotides read TGTGCCAGCAGCCCAATCTACCGGGACAGTAGCTATGGCTACACCTTC. Full variable domain (rest looked up from reference TRBV5-6 and TRBJ1-2): DAGVTQSPTHLIKTRGQQVTLRCSPKSGHDTVSWYQQALGQGPQFIFQYYEEEERQRGNFPDRFSGHQFPNYSSELNVNALLLGDSALYLCASSPIYRDSSYGYTFGSGTRLTVV.

The V call is TRBV7-6, the J call TRBJ2-1, with D tentatively TRBD1 or TRBD2 (5 bases each). The CDR3 spans 16 residues. CDR1 and CDR2 (germline): SGHVS, FNYEAQ. V lost 3 bases and J lost 2, with 14 bases in between. Here the CDR3 DNA reads TGTGCCAGCAGCTTCGGCCCGGGACCGACCTACAATGAGCAGTTCTTC. It yields the protein CASSFGPGPTYNEQFF.

The CDR3 loop reads CASTLRDSNQPQHF. The CDR3 DNA reads as TGTGCCAGCACCCTCCGTGATAGCAATCAGCCCCAGCATTTT. This sequence joins TRBV7-8 and TRBJ1-5; D remains unclear. The CDR3 covers 14 residues. Looked up from germline, CDR1 is SGHVS and CDR2 is FQNEAQ. The V gene lost 7 bases and the J gene lost 0 bases, with 10 bases spanning the gap.

The chain recombines TRBV15 with TRBJ2-3; 10 bases fit TRBD2. The CDR3 spans 17 residues. Germline V CDR1 and CDR2: LNHNV, YYDKDF (reference sequence). J lost 0 bases, V lost 4 bases, and 7 bases had no gene match. The CDR3 DNA follows: TGTGCCACCAGCAAATGGACTAGCGGTGCTAGCACAGATACGCAGTATTTT. This gives the protein CATSKWTSGASTDTQYF.

This clone was seen only a few times. This chain joins TRBV6-6 and TRBJ2-7; D uncertain. Per germline, CDR1 MNHNY and CDR2 SVGAGI (reference sequence). CDR3 size: 12 residues. Trimming removed 10 bases from V and 2 bases from J, with 12 bases in between. This chain's CDR3 is CATSGLTYEQYF. The DNA of the CDR3 is TGTGCCACCTCAGGTTTAACCTACGAGCAGTACTTC.

The rearrangement links TRBV2 to TRBJ2-2; 11 bases agree with TRBD2. Germline trimming cut 5 bases from V and 5 bases from J; bases unmatched to any gene: 4. Germline V gives CDR1 SNHLY, CDR2 FYNNEI. The CDR3 loop spans 15 amino acids. The CDR3 loop reads CASSLAGGWTGELFF. The CDR3 nucleotides read TGTGCCAGCAGTCTAGCGGGAGGATGGACCGGGGAGCTGTTTTTT.

This chain joins TRBV10-2 and TRBJ2-1; D gene ambiguous. The V and J ends lost 4 bases and 6 bases respectively, with 7 bases between them. Germline lookup yields CDR1 WSHSY and CDR2 SAAADI. This CDR3 is 12 amino acids long. The CDR3 DNA sequence: TGCGCCAGCAGTGCCTCGGTCAATGAGCAGTTCTTC. Translating gives CASSASVNEQFF.

The chain couples TRBV6-5 to TRBJ2-1; perhaps D is TRBD1 or TRBD2 (5 bases each). Trimming left V 2 bases short and J 5 bases short, with 10 bases between. The CDR3 runs 14 residues. Germline values: CDR1 MNHEY, CDR2 SVGAGI. Here the CDR3 reads CASSYRDADNEQFF. In DNA, the CDR3 is TGTGCCAGCAGTTACCGGGACGCGGACAATGAGCAGTTCTTC.

The chain couples TRBV30 to TRBJ2-7, with 8 nucleotides matching TRBD1. J was trimmed by 3 bases and V by 1 base; bases with no gene match: 5. The CDR3 length is 14 residues. CDR1 is GTSNPN and CDR2 is SVGIG in the germline V gene (reference sequence). CDR3 nucleotide sequence: TGTGCCTGGAGTGGACTACAGGGGGTCTACGAGCAGTACTTC. This encodes CAWSGLQGVYEQYF.

This rearrangement joins TRBV5-1 to TRBJ2-5, with D uncertain. CDR3 length: 13 residues. The V and J ends lost 4 bases and 1 base respectively, with 8 bases between them. Germline values: CDR1 SGHRS, CDR2 YFSETQ. The CDR3 loop reads CASSPNSQETQYF. The DNA for the CDR3 is TGCGCCAGCAGCCCTAACAGCCAAGAGACCCAGTACTTC. Looking up the rest from reference TRBV5-1 and TRBJ2-5 gives the full variable domain: KAGVTQTPRYLIKTRGQQVTLSCSPISGHRSVSWYQQTPGQGLQFLFEYFSETQRNKGNFPGRFSGRQFSNSRSEMNVSTLELGDSALYLCASSPNSQETQYFGPGTRLLVL.

Only a few counts were recorded for this clone. V and J are TRBV27 and TRBJ1-3; D unclear. The CDR3 is 15 residues long. Trimming removed 6 bases at V and 0 bases at J, with 12 bases between. Germline lookup yields CDR1 MNHEY and CDR2 SMNVEV (reference sequence). DNA for the CDR3: TGTGCCAGCAGCGCAGGACCCAGCTCTGGAAACACCATATATTTT. Amino acid sequence: CASSAGPSSGNTIYF.

The chain combines TRBV30 with TRBJ2-3; no firm D call. The CDR3 loop spans 11 amino acids. Trimming shortened V by 0 bases and J by 6 bases, and 4 bases separated the two germline ends. Germline V gene sequence: CDR1 GTSNPN, CDR2 SVGIG (reference sequence). The CDR3 DNA sequence: TGTGCCTGGAGTGTCGGGGATACGCAGTATTTT. Residues: CAWSVGDTQYF.

J is TRBJ1-5 and V is TRBV6-1; a possible D gene is TRBD1 (6 bases). Germline values: CDR1 MNHNS, CDR2 SASEGT. The CDR3 spans 15 residues. V lost 7 bases and J 0 bases, leaving 13 bases between the germline ends. The CDR3 nucleotides are TGTGCCAGCAAGAGGGACATAAATAGCAATCAGCCCCAGCATTTT. Translating it yields CASKRDINSNQPQHF.

CDR3 in DNA: TGTGCCAGCAGTGGGGAGGGCTACAATGAGCAGTTCTTC. Encoded protein: CASSGEGYNEQFF. The chain is built from TRBV25-1 and TRBJ2-1; TRBD2 matches 7 bases. CDR1 is MGHDK, CDR2 SYGVNS, per germline. This CDR3 has 13 residues. The V gene end was trimmed by 4 bases and the J gene end by 3 bases; junction bases not matched to a gene: 0.

The chain uses TRBV7-3 and TRBJ2-1; D is uncertain. Per germline, CDR1 SGHTA and CDR2 FQGTGA. The CDR3 loop spans 12 amino acids. Deletions cut 2 bases from V and 9 bases from J, with 8 bases between. The CDR3 coding sequence is TGTGCCAGCAGCTTAGGCGCAGGTGAGCAGTTCTTC. It codes for CASSLGAGEQFF.

This clone turned up a few times. The chain carries TRBV7-3 and TRBJ2-1, with D possibly matching TRBD2 (6 bases). Per the germline V gene, CDR1 is SGHTA and CDR2 is FQGTGA. The CDR3 contains 14 residues. V dropped 6 bases and J dropped 6 bases, with 15 bases sitting between them. This chain's CDR3 is CASSIGTPSNEQFF. Here the CDR3 DNA reads TGTGCCAGCAGTATCGGGACTCCAAGCAATGAGCAGTTCTTC.

This chain connects TRBV7-3 to TRBJ2-7; tentative D call: TRBD2 (6 bases). Germline CDR1 SGHTA, CDR2 FQGTGA. Trimming stripped 2 bases from V and 4 bases from J, with 9 bases between. This CDR3 has 13 residues. CDR3 loop: CASSLYSGYEQYF. CDR3 sequence (DNA): TGTGCCAGCAGCTTATACAGCGGGTACGAGCAGTACTTC. The whole variable domain, remainder taken from reference TRBV7-3 and TRBJ2-7, is GAGVSQTPSNKVTEKGKYVELRCDPISGHTALYWYRQSLGQGPEFLIYFQGTGAADDSGLPNDRFFAVRPEGSVSTLKIQRTERGDSAVYLCASSLYSGYEQYFGPGTRLTVT.

Only a few counts were recorded for this clone. Other DNA sequences in the same sample also yield this CDR3. The chain joins TRBV28 to TRBJ2-7; 8 bases align to TRBD1. The length of the CDR3 is 13 residues. CDR1 is MDHEN, CDR2 SYDVKM, per germline. V was clipped by 6 bases and J by 3 bases; unmatched bases: 4. The CDR3 DNA follows: TGTGCCAGCAGCTCCGGGACAGGCTACGAGCAGTACTTC. As protein: CASSSGTGYEQYF. Drawing the rest from reference TRBV28 and TRBJ2-7, the complete variable domain is DVKVTQSSRYLVKRTGEKVFLECVQDMDHENMFWYRQDPGLGLRLIYFSYDVKMKEKGDIPEGYSVSREKKERFSLILESASTNQTSMYLCASSSGTGYEQYFGPGTRLTVT.

The chain is built from TRBV19 and TRBJ2-2; D is ambiguous. V lost 3 bases and J 2 bases, leaving 7 bases between the germline ends. CDR1 and CDR2 from the germline V gene are LNHDA and SQIVND (reference sequence). This CDR3 has 14 residues. The CDR3 bases are TGTGCCAGTAGTATCGGTCAAAACACCGGGGAGCTGTTTTTT. Its protein product is CASSIGQNTGELFF.

This chain links TRBV27 with TRBJ2-1; D possibly corresponds to TRBD1 (6 bases). This CDR3 contains 14 residues. Trimming stripped 2 bases from V and 4 bases from J, with 9 bases between. Germline-derived CDR1 and CDR2 are MNHEY and SMNVEV (reference sequence). The CDR3 reads CASSLRQVYNEQFF. The CDR3 DNA follows: TGTGCCAGCAGTTTAAGACAGGTATACAATGAGCAGTTCTTC.

Concerning this clone: Just one base apart from a much larger clone, this may be a read error. The chain combines TRBV6-4 with TRBJ2-1; the match to TRBD2 covers 12 bases. Germline V gene data show CDR1 as MRHNA and CDR2 as SNTAGT. CDR3 length equals 15 residues. V was pared by 2 bases and J by 4 bases, with 0 bases of the junction left unmatched. CDR3 sequence (DNA): TGTGCCAGCAGTGACGGACTAGCGGGATACAATGAGCAGTTCTTC. Translating gives CASSDGLAGYNEQFF.